The 30 T cell receptor beta chains below all came from one sample that was sequenced in a study of blood T cell repertoires in COVID-19. Sequencing was performed with immunoSEQ multiplex PCR; in TCRdb, only in-frame clones are kept and a portion is missing. In the table there are tens of thousands of clones, about 88% of which are singletons. Sequenced input: peripheral blood. The receptors were sampled from a man in his 70s with acute or convalescent COVID-19.

V is TRBV15 and J is TRBJ2-3, with TRBD2 matching over 8 bases. The trim removed 1 base at V and 1 base at J, leaving 4 bases unmatched. The CDR3 is 16 amino acids. Germline lookup yields CDR1 LNHNV and CDR2 YYDKDF (reference sequence). For the CDR3, the DNA is TGTGCCACCAGCAGAGGACTAGCGACCCGCACAGATACGCAGTATTTT. It is translated as CATSRGLATRTDTQYF.

This clone was picked up one time. V gene TRBV4-1 combines with J gene TRBJ2-7; TRBD2 agrees at 7 bases. Per the germline V gene, CDR1 is MGHRA and CDR2 is YSYEKL. This CDR3 is built from 16 residues. The V gene end was trimmed by 2 bases and the J gene end by 2 bases; junction bases not matched to a gene: 9. The CDR3 protein is CASSQKRAGATYEQYF. The CDR3 DNA reads TGCGCCAGCAGCCAAAAGCGGGCGGGAGCCACCTACGAGCAGTACTTC.

The chain employs TRBV28 and TRBJ1-5; the match to TRBD1 covers 10 bases. The germline V gene has CDR1 MDHEN and CDR2 SYDVKM. Unmatched junction bases numbered 11, after V lost 5 bases and J lost 7 bases. The CDR3 length is 16 residues. Written as DNA, the CDR3 is TGTGCCAGCAGTCCTTCCGGGACAGGGGATGGGCAGCCCCAGCATTTT. Translation: CASSPSGTGDGQPQHF.

The chain links TRBV4-2 to TRBJ1-5, with 7 bases that match TRBD1. The CDR3 has 18 residues. From germline, CDR1 is LGHNA and CDR2 YNFKEQ. The V and J ends lost 3 bases and 7 bases, in that order; junction bases with no gene match: 18. CDR3 sequence: CASSQPRQGRIFGQPQHF. As DNA, the CDR3 is TGTGCCAGCAGCCAGCCCCGACAGGGCCGAATCTTTGGCCAGCCCCAGCATTTT.

In DNA form, the CDR3 reads TGCGCCAGCAGCGTAGATCTGAGGTCCTTCTACGAGCAGTACTTC. It encodes CASSVDLRSFYEQYF. The rearrangement joins TRBV5-1 to TRBJ2-7; the D is unclear. Trimming shortened V by 4 bases and J by 3 bases, and 17 bases separated the two germline ends. Germline V gene lookup returns CDR1 SGHRS and CDR2 YFSETQ. The CDR3 has 15 amino acids.

In this sample, this clone turned up a few times. The rearrangement uses TRBV5-7 and TRBJ1-5, with D possibly TRBD1 on 5 matching bases. TRBV5-7 falls under the ORF class, with uncertain function. The CDR3 loop spans 15 amino acids. The germline V and J ends were trimmed by 1 base and 6 bases, with 14 bases remaining between them. The CDR3 coding sequence is TGTGCCAGCAGCTTGAAAATCAGGGTCAGTCAGCCCCAGCATTTT. Amino acid sequence: CASSLKIRVSQPQHF.

The J gene is TRBJ1-1, the V gene TRBV5-1; D gene ambiguous. Germline values: CDR1 SGHRS, CDR2 YFSETQ. The CDR3 is made up of 14 amino acids. Trimming shortened V by 5 bases and J by 6 bases, and 17 bases separated the two germline ends. The CDR3 region is CASRGRTGRAEAFF. CDR3 nucleotides: TGCGCCAGCAGAGGGAGGACCGGGAGGGCTGAAGCTTTCTTT.

The chain combines TRBV9 with TRBJ2-1; D is undetermined. The V and J ends lost 0 bases and 6 bases respectively, with 13 bases between them. Germline-derived CDR1 and CDR2 are SGDLS and YYNGEE. The CDR3 loop spans 15 amino acids. The CDR3 DNA follows: TGTGCCAGCAGCGTAGATGGCGCCGGGTTCAATGAGCAGTTCTTC. Translating it yields CASSVDGAGFNEQFF.

This chain uses TRBV12-3 or TRBV12-4 with TRBJ1-6; the match to TRBD1 covers 8 bases. With V trimmed by 1 base and J by 10 bases, 0 bases remained unmatched. The CDR3 loop spans 13 amino acids. The CDR3 DNA reads as TGTGCCAGCAGTTTAGACAGGGGGTCACCCCTCCACTTT. It translates to CASSLDRGSPLHF.

The V call is TRBV19, the J call TRBJ2-7, with a tentative D call TRBD2 (6 bases). Germline V gene lookup returns CDR1 LNHDA and CDR2 SQIVND (reference sequence). The CDR3 covers 17 residues. Trimming pared 6 bases from V and 4 bases from J, leaving 25 bases between. The CDR3 spells CASSVGGSGSYSYEQYF. In nucleotides, the CDR3 is TGTGCCAGTAGCGTCGGGGGAAGCGGCTCCTATTCTTACGAGCAGTACTTC.

The V gene is TRBV12-5, the J gene TRBJ1-2, with D hard to call. Trimming removed 5 bases at V and 0 bases at J, with 7 bases between. CDR3 length equals 13 residues. CDR1 is LGHNT, CDR2 FRNRAP, per germline. Here the CDR3 DNA reads TGTGCTAGTGGTCTGGCCACTAACTATGGCTACACCTTC. Encoded protein: CASGLATNYGYTF. Based on the CDR3 plus reference TRBV12-5 and TRBJ1-2, the full variable domain is DARVTQTPRHKVTEMGQEVTMRCQPILGHNTVFWYRQTMMQGLELLAYFRNRAPLDDSGMPKDRFSAEMPDATLATLKIQPSEPRDSAVYFCASGLATNYGYTFGSGTRLTVV.

This chain links TRBV5-1 with TRBJ2-1; D unresolved. From germline, CDR1 is SGHRS and CDR2 YFSETQ. The CDR3 extends over 15 amino acids. Trimming pared 0 bases from V and 9 bases from J, leaving 16 bases between. CDR3 loop: CASSLAKPGSGEQFF. The CDR3 nucleotides are TGCGCCAGCAGCTTGGCCAAGCCCGGGTCGGGTGAGCAGTTCTTC. Full variable domain (missing parts from reference TRBV5-1 and TRBJ2-1): KAGVTQTPRYLIKTRGQQVTLSCSPISGHRSVSWYQQTPGQGLQFLFEYFSETQRNKGNFPGRFSGRQFSNSRSEMNVSTLELGDSALYLCASSLAKPGSGEQFFGPGTRLTVL.

The chain joins TRBV14 to TRBJ1-3; D remains ambiguous. Germline V gives CDR1 SGHDN, CDR2 FVKESK. This CDR3 has 14 residues. With 4 bases removed from V and 9 bases from J, the gap between germline ends came to 16 bases. CDR3 sequence (DNA): TGTGCCAGCAGCCGACTTGAATCGGTTAGCACCATATATTTT. Its protein product is CASSRLESVSTIYF.

V gene TRBV30 combines with J gene TRBJ1-2; D ambiguous. The CDR3 is 13 residues long. The V end lost 2 bases, the J end lost 4 bases, and 11 bases lay between the germline ends. Germline-derived CDR1 and CDR2 are GTSNPN and SVGIG (reference sequence). The CDR3 sequence: CAWSRLTAYGYTF. The CDR3 DNA reads TGTGCCTGGAGTAGACTTACCGCCTATGGCTACACCTTC.

The chain is built from TRBV9 and TRBJ2-5; the D gene is possibly TRBD2 (5 bases). CDR1 is SGDLS and CDR2 is YYNGEE in the germline V gene. The CDR3 has 14 residues. Trimming stripped 3 bases from V and 3 bases from J, with 12 bases between. DNA of the CDR3: TGTGCCAGCAGCGAGGCCCCCGGGGAAGAGACCCAGTACTTC. As protein: CASSEAPGEETQYF.

This rearrangement joins TRBV11-2 to TRBJ2-7; weak D call: TRBD1 (6 bases). This CDR3 is built from 14 residues. Trimming removed 2 bases from V and 0 bases from J, with 8 bases in between. The germline V gene encodes CDR1 SGHAT and CDR2 FQNNGV. CDR3 DNA sequence: TGTGCCAGCAGCTTAATACAGGGCTCCTACGAGCAGTACTTC. This gives the protein CASSLIQGSYEQYF.

This chain joins TRBV5-1 and TRBJ2-1; D may be TRBD1 (5 bases). The V and J ends lost 0 bases and 0 bases respectively, with 10 bases between them. The CDR3 runs 16 residues. Germline CDR1 SGHRS, CDR2 YFSETQ. CDR3: CASSLGQLSSYNEQFF. The CDR3 nucleotides read TGCGCCAGCAGCTTGGGACAGCTGAGCTCCTACAATGAGCAGTTCTTC.

The chain carries TRBV28 and TRBJ1-2; D is perhaps TRBD1 (6 bases). The CDR3 loop spans 12 amino acids. The germline V gene has CDR1 MDHEN and CDR2 SYDVKM. V was shortened by 5 bases and J by 8 bases, with 12 bases between the two germline ends. This chain's CDR3 is CASSLNRVGYTF. CDR3 in DNA: TGTGCCAGCAGTCTGAACAGGGTCGGCTACACCTTC.

The genes are TRBV11-2 and TRBJ2-1; 8 nucleotides align to TRBD2. Germline-derived CDR1 and CDR2 are SGHAT and FQNNGV. J lost 0 bases, V lost 0 bases, and 4 bases had no gene match. The CDR3 is made up of 17 amino acids. DNA of the CDR3: TGTGCCAGCAGCTTAGAGAGCGGGGGTAGCTCCTACAATGAGCAGTTCTTC. This gives the protein CASSLESGGSSYNEQFF.

The rearrangement joins TRBV28 to TRBJ2-7; D may be TRBD1 (5 bases). The CDR3 length is 12 residues. The V gene's germline CDR1 is MDHEN and CDR2 SYDVKM. V was pared by 6 bases and J by 2 bases, with 8 bases between. For the CDR3, the DNA is TGTGCCAGCAGGGGGCTAACCTACGAGCAGTACTTC. Amino acids: CASRGLTYEQYF.

The chain combines TRBV11-1 with TRBJ2-1, with TRBD2 matching over 8 bases. J lost 7 bases, V lost 6 bases, and 14 bases had no gene match. The V gene's germline CDR1 is SGHAT and CDR2 FQDESV (reference sequence). The CDR3 is 16 amino acids. Here the CDR3 reads CASSPGGGGRLNEQFF. The CDR3, as DNA: TGTGCCAGCAGTCCCGGGGGGGGCGGGAGGCTTAATGAGCAGTTCTTC.

The chain is built from TRBV11-2 and TRBJ2-7; TRBD2 is a possible D gene (6 bases). The V end lost 7 bases, the J end lost 1 base, and 17 bases lay between the germline ends. Germline CDR1 is SGHAT and CDR2 is FQNNGV. This CDR3 has 15 amino acids. CDR3 protein: CASTRSGTLSYEQYF. The CDR3 DNA reads TGTGCCAGCACCCGGTCCGGGACTCTGTCCTACGAGCAGTACTTC.

This sequence joins TRBV11-3 and TRBJ1-1; tentatively, D is TRBD1 (6 bases). Germline-derived CDR1 and CDR2 are SGHNT and YENEEA. The CDR3 is made up of 14 amino acids. Trimming stripped 5 bases from V and 1 base from J, with 11 bases between. The CDR3 DNA reads as TGTGCCAGCAGCCGTGGGGGCGCGAACACTGAAGCTTTCTTT. Its translation: CASSRGGANTEAFF.

V usage is TRBV4-1 and J usage is TRBJ1-5; 8 bases are shared with TRBD1. CDR3 length: 16 amino acids. Germline V gene sequence: CDR1 MGHRA, CDR2 YSYEKL. Trimming took 3 bases from V and 1 from J; bases not matched to a gene: 5. The CDR3 is CASSQQGAGSNQPQHF. CDR3 sequence (DNA): TGCGCCAGCAGCCAGCAGGGGGCGGGGAGCAATCAGCCCCAGCATTTT.

The CDR3, as DNA: TGTGCCAGCAGAGTTTCGAGGGCGGTCGGAAACACCATATATTTT. This sequence encodes CASRVSRAVGNTIYF. The chain recombines TRBV11-2 with TRBJ1-3; D gene uncertain. This CDR3 region has 15 residues. Germline-derived CDR1 and CDR2 are SGHAT and FQNNGV. Trimming pared 6 bases from V and 4 bases from J, leaving 16 bases between.

This clone occurred once. The J gene is TRBJ2-1, the V gene TRBV6-5, with a possible D match to TRBD2 (6 bases). Germline CDR1 is MNHEY and CDR2 is SVGAGI. The CDR3 is 15 amino acids. V lost 2 bases to trimming and J lost 4 bases, with 12 bases between them. CDR3 nucleotides: TGTGCCAGCAGTTACGGGAGGCCCGATTACAATGAGCAGTTCTTC. It translates to CASSYGRPDYNEQFF.

The V gene is TRBV6-1, the J gene TRBJ2-2; D might be TRBD2 (5 bases). Germline V gene lookup returns CDR1 MNHNS and CDR2 SASEGT. V shed 2 bases and J shed 6 bases, with 16 bases lying between them. This CDR3 has 16 amino acids. CDR3 residues: CASSEKGFGVAGELFF. The CDR3 nucleotides are TGTGCCAGCAGTGAAAAAGGGTTCGGGGTCGCCGGGGAGCTGTTTTTT.

The V gene is TRBV3-1 (or the pseudogene TRBV3-2), the J gene TRBJ1-5; TRBD1 matches 7 bases. The germline gives CDR1 LGHDT, CDR2 YNNKEL (reference sequence). The CDR3 has 15 amino acids. Trimming at V came to 1 base and at J to 0 bases, leaving 0 bases not matched to a gene. This CDR3 reads CASSQGDSSNQPQHF. The CDR3 nucleotides read TGTGCCAGCAGCCAAGGGGACAGTAGCAATCAGCCCCAGCATTTT.

The chain combines TRBV11-2 with TRBJ2-7; D ambiguous. Trimming removed 0 bases from V and 12 bases from J, with 12 bases in between. CDR3 length: 12 residues. Germline V gene lookup returns CDR1 SGHAT and CDR2 FQNNGV. For the CDR3, the DNA is TGTGCCAGCAGCTTAGATCGGAGCTATGCGTACTTC. Residues: CASSLDRSYAYF.

The chain uses TRBV19 and TRBJ2-1; D might be TRBD1 (6 bases). V lost 3 bases and J lost 6, with 15 bases in between. Germline CDR1 LNHDA, CDR2 SQIVND (reference sequence). This CDR3 contains 15 residues. The CDR3 DNA sequence: TGTGCCAGTAGTATCGGGCAGGGGAACGGCAATGAGCAGTTCTTC. The encoded protein is CASSIGQGNGNEQFF.